The T cell receptor (beta chain) under discussion was sequenced for a study of blood T cells in healthy people across ages. CDR1 and CDR2 (germline): MNHEY, SMNVEV (reference sequence). The CDR3 runs to 16 residues. The V and J ends lost 6 bases and 2 bases, in that order; junction bases with no gene match: 9. Through a sample-barcoded 5' primer and a J-beta primer mix, a second PCR was run for roughly 7 to 11 cycles. MiXCR, run by TCRdb on the 5' RACE reads, gives a single entry per CDR3 protein. Altogether around 1.5 million distinct CDR3 sequences are present, 59% being singletons, with the ten largest covering 6.5% to 8.5%.

The TCR sequence derives from a man aged 18 to 30 in good health. Sequenced: blood. The V call is TRBV27, the J call TRBJ2-1; 8 bases fit TRBD1. In nucleotides, the CDR3 is TGTGCCAGCAGACACTTACAGGGGGTCGCCTACAATGAGCAGTTCTTC. Translating gives CASRHLQGVAYNEQFF.